The rows below give T cell receptor beta chains drawn from one sample of a study of human T cells and chemical hapten exposure. TCRdb analysed the RACE reads with MiXCR anew, one entry per CDR3 protein. The table includes nearly 350,000 distinct CDR3 sequences, under 8% detected once. The sample consisted of whole blood, taken in connection with sensitization to the hapten diphenylcyclopropenone (DPC). The source of these receptors is a young woman with alopecia areata. Some clones in this sample may be carry-over from other donors' samples. CDR3s include the opening cysteine and the closing phenylalanine or tryptophan. The D gene is left open where the match is weak. Clone size is not always given. Where it is, it says once, few, many or a class for expanded clones.

J	V	D	size	CDR3	DNA
TRBJ1-3	TRBV14	.	few	CASSQDAGSGNTIYF	TGTGCCAGCAGCCAAGATGCGGGGTCTGGAAACACCATATATTTT
TRBJ1-5	TRBV6-2/TRBV6-3	TRBD1	few	CASSYSPGQGVDQPQHF	TGTGCCAGCAGTTACTCACCGGGACAGGGAGTGGATCAGCCCCAGCATTTT
TRBJ2-4	TRBV27	.	few	CASSYLGGGGTKNIQYF	TGTGCCAGCAGTTACCTTGGGGGAGGGGGAACCAAAAACATTCAGTACTTC
TRBJ1-3	TRBV9	TRBD1	.	CASSVGGQSGNTIYF	TGTGCCAGCAGCGTAGGGGGACAGTCTGGAAACACCATATATTTT
TRBJ2-3	TRBV6-2/TRBV6-3	TRBD2	few	CASSYTRLAGATDTQYF	TGTGCCAGCAGTTACACTAGACTAGCGGGGGCAACAGATACGCAGTATTTT
TRBJ1-1	TRBV7-2	TRBD1	many	CASSTGARTEAFF	TGTGCCAGCAGTACAGGGGCGCGGACTGAAGCTTTCTTT
TRBJ1-1	TRBV6-5	TRBD1	few	CASIQGGTEAFF	TGTGCCAGCATTCAGGGGGGCACTGAAGCTTTCTTT
TRBJ2-1	TRBV6-1	TRBD2	.	CASSVSGGNSYNEQFF	TGTGCCAGCAGTGTCAGCGGGGGAAATTCCTACAATGAGCAGTTCTTC
TRBJ2-1	TRBV7-2	TRBD2	few	CASSLGLAGHNEQFF	TGTGCCAGCAGCTTAGGGCTAGCGGGGCACAATGAGCAGTTCTTC
TRBJ2-1	TRBV3-1	TRBD2	many	CASRQAGLSYNEQFF	TGTGCCAGCAGACAAGCGGGGTTATCCTACAATGAGCAGTTCTTC
TRBJ1-4	TRBV20-1	TRBD1	.	CSASDGQGNEKLFF	TGCAGTGCTTCAGATGGACAGGGTAACGAAAAACTGTTTTTT
TRBJ2-2	TRBV11-2	.	.	CASTGGGPNTGELFF	TGTGCCAGCACAGGCGGGGGCCCTAACACCGGGGAGCTGTTTTTT
TRBJ1-4	TRBV7-2	.	.	CASSLNRNEKLFF	TGTGCCAGCAGCTTAAACCGGAATGAAAAACTGTTTTTT
TRBJ2-1	TRBV19	TRBD1	many	CASSETGSLSYNEQFF	TGTGCCAGTAGCGAGACAGGGTCGCTTTCCTACAATGAGCAGTTCTTC
TRBJ2-3	TRBV12-5	TRBD2	.	CASGLVLAGRTDTQYF	TGTGCTAGTGGTTTGGTTTTAGCGGGACGCACAGATACGCAGTATTTT
TRBJ2-3	TRBV14	.	.	CASSQILATAIGDTQYF	TGTGCCAGCAGCCAAATTCTTGCAACCGCAATCGGGGATACGCAGTATTTT
TRBJ2-3	TRBV5-1	.	few	CASSVGGQADTQYF	TGCGCCAGCAGCGTGGGCGGCCAGGCAGATACGCAGTATTTT
TRBJ1-1	TRBV24-1	.	many	CATSFGIEAFF	TGTGCCACCAGTTTCGGGATCGAAGCTTTCTTT
TRBJ2-6	TRBV4-2	.	many	CASSPDTISGANVLTF	TGTGCCAGCAGCCCGGACACGATCTCTGGGGCCAACGTCCTGACTTTC
TRBJ2-4	TRBV9	.	.	CASSGPGTANIQYF	TGTGCCAGCAGCGGTCCTGGGACCGCGAACATTCAGTACTTC
TRBJ1-1	TRBV6-2/TRBV6-3	.	.	CATMVPFNTEAFF	TGTGCCACCATGGTCCCTTTTAACACTGAAGCTTTCTTT
TRBJ1-4	TRBV7-2	.	.	CASSSVGTAGNEKLFF	TGTGCCAGCAGCTCTGTCGGGACCGCGGGCAATGAAAAACTGTTTTTT
TRBJ2-3	TRBV11-3	TRBD2	many	CASSLGTSLKQYF	TGTGCCAGCAGCTTAGGGACTAGCCTAAAGCAGTATTTT
TRBJ2-3	TRBV12-3/TRBV12-4	.	few	CASSIRRTDTQYF	TGTGCCAGCAGTATACGACGCACAGATACGCAGTATTTT
TRBJ2-1	TRBV10-3	.	.	CAISESLTGVYNEQFF	TGTGCCATCAGTGAGTCCCTGACAGGAGTTTACAATGAGCAGTTCTTC
TRBJ1-2	TRBV6-6	TRBD1	few	CASSPGQANYGYTF	TGTGCCAGCAGTCCAGGACAGGCTAACTATGGCTACACCTTC
TRBJ2-2	TRBV6-2/TRBV6-3	.	many	CASSYESERELFF	TGTGCCAGCAGTTACGAGTCGGAGAGGGAGCTGTTTTTT
TRBJ1-5	TRBV20-1	.	.	CSVGGSKPQHF	TGCAGTGTTGGAGGGTCAAAGCCCCAGCATTTT